This T cell receptor (beta chain) came from a study of T cells in Graves' hyperthyroidism and ophthalmopathy. J lost 4 bases, V lost 3 bases, and 5 bases had no gene match. CDR1 and CDR2 from the germline V gene are LNHDA and SQIVND (reference sequence). The CDR3 runs to 16 residues. Amplification yielded TCR beta CDR3 regions, with RNA transcripts as the source. HTBI primers were used for first-round RT-PCR of the TCR CDR3. TCRdb reprocessed the multiplex PCR reads via MiXCR and lists one record per CDR3 protein. The sample has about 260,000 distinct CDR3 sequences, roughly 17% seen once. This clonotype appeared many times.

The V call is TRBV19, the J call TRBJ2-3, with TRBD2 identical over 12 bases. This TCR was sampled from a woman younger than 35 with Graves' ophthalmopathy. Sequencing used blood. Written as DNA, the CDR3 is TGTGCCAGTAGTATCAGGCTAGCGGGGGGGCCAGATACGCAGTATTTT. It codes for CASSIRLAGGPDTQYF.